Listed below are T cell receptor beta chains from one sample, sequenced in a study of shared clonotypes between healthy human individuals. Profiled with immunoSEQ multiplex PCR; TCRdb holds only in-frame clones, not every one. The sample holds a few hundred thousand clones, approximately 79% seen once. Source material: PBMCs. These receptors all stem from a middle-aged woman in good health. Some clones in this sample may be carry-over from other donors' samples. The CDR3 runs from the conserved cysteine through the conserved F or W. Fields, in order: J gene, V gene, CDR3 protein.

TRBJ1-1,TRBV5-1,CASGTDTEAFF
TRBJ1-3,TRBV14,CASSPLSVVNTIYF
TRBJ2-1,TRBV7-9,CASSLALAGSYNEQFF
TRBJ2-7,TRBV9,CASSPGGRSGEQYF
TRBJ2-1,TRBV5-4,CASSQGLAGGWHEQFF
TRBJ2-2,TRBV5-1,CASSLGHDTGELFF
TRBJ2-5,TRBV25-1,CASSEFRVREGPETQYF
TRBJ2-5,TRBV4-1,CASSQVGLTSETQYF
TRBJ1-2,TRBV28,CASSPGQGVTYGYTF
TRBJ1-4,TRBV6-1,CASSENGGTNEKLFF
TRBJ2-1,TRBV5-1,CASSGTPGSNEQFF
TRBJ1-1,TRBV6-6,CASSTYTEAFF
TRBJ1-4,TRBV28,CASSPPVNEKLFF
TRBJ2-1,TRBV28,CASGRRGGGGYEQFF
TRBJ2-5,TRBV15,CATSLRSGETQYF
TRBJ2-1,TRBV9,CASSVTSYNEQFF
TRBJ1-2,TRBV19,CASSIALRTGYTF
TRBJ2-7,TRBV5-1,CASSLEGQNYEQYF
TRBJ2-3,TRBV2,CASSVGGTDTQYF
TRBJ2-5,TRBV11-2,CASSLWDRGSQETQYF
TRBJ1-5,TRBV20-1,CSASLEQPQHF
TRBJ2-7,TRBV5-1,CASSPGQRPYEQYF
TRBJ2-3,TRBV30,CAWETRGPDTQYF
TRBJ1-3,TRBV18,CASSPKSSGNTIYF
TRBJ2-7,TRBV15,CATSRDLGQGVEQYF
TRBJ2-3,TRBV28,CASSFLPPRDGTDTQYF
TRBJ2-7,TRBV7-8,CASSPLPGRYTYEQHF
TRBJ2-7,TRBV28,CASSRGGPYEQYF
TRBJ2-3,TRBV27,CASSITTPTDTQYF
TRBJ2-1,TRBV7-7,CASSLGQIDNEQFF
TRBJ2-7,TRBV7-3,CASSSGLAGSYEQYF